These 27 T cell receptor beta chains were all obtained from the same sample, sequenced in a study of tumor and adjacent non-tumor tissue in lung cancer. TCRbeta libraries were built with three rounds of nested PCR, modified from ARM-PCR. TCRdb reprocessed the multiplex PCR reads with MiXCR, giving one entry per CDR3 protein. The sample shows about 66,000 distinct CDR3 sequences, around 73% of them seen only once. No cell sorting was done before RNA was extracted from the tissue. The sequencing sample was made of lung tumor tissue. All receptors come from a man aged 60-69 years with non-small cell lung cancer.

About this clonotype itself: The junction departs from germline at one end; a sequencing error may be responsible. The rearrangement uses TRBV5-5 and TRBJ2-1; D unclear. The CDR3 sequence is 13 residues long. Germline lookup yields CDR1 SGHKS and CDR2 YYEKEE (reference sequence). CDR3 sequence: CTSSPPNVSEQFF. The CDR3 nucleotides are TGTACCAGCAGCCCCCCCAACGTCAGTGAGCAGTTCTTT.

There are many counts of this clonotype. V is TRBV5-1 and J is TRBJ2-6; D is ambiguous. Between the trimmed V and J ends, which lost 3 bases and 0 bases, there was a span of 4 bases. The length of the CDR3 is 14 residues. Looked up from germline, CDR1 is SGHRS and CDR2 is YFSETQ. The CDR3 protein is CASSYNSGANVLTF. The CDR3 DNA reads TGCGCCAGCAGCTACAACTCTGGGGCCAACGTCCTGACTTTC.

About this clonotype itself: No conserved phenylalanine or tryptophan ends this CDR3, so it is likely a read error. The chain joins TRBV20-1 to TRBJ2-3, with TRBD2 identical over 8 bases. CDR3 length: 16 residues. The trim removed 6 bases at V and 3 bases at J, leaving 14 bases unmatched. Germline values: CDR1 DFQATT, CDR2 SNEGSKA (reference sequence). The CDR3 coding sequence is TGCAGTGCCTCGCTGATACTAGCGGAATGGACAGATACGCAGTATTAT. Protein sequence: CSASLILAEWTDTQYY.

Notes on this clonotype: The germline gene is not matched at one end of the junction; a read error may be the cause. The CDR3 DNA reads TGCAGTGCTAGCCACGGGGGGCGTCAGCCTCAGCATTTT. This gives the protein CSASHGGRQPQHF. This rearrangement joins TRBV20-1 to TRBJ1-5; D is possibly TRBD1 (6 bases). The germline V gene has CDR1 DFQATT and CDR2 SNEGSKA (reference sequence). This CDR3 region has 13 residues.

Worth noting for this clonotype: An end of the junction differs from the germline gene, which may be a read error. The chain combines TRBV10-2 with TRBJ2-5; no clear D. The CDR3 sequence is 13 residues long. Germline V gene sequence: CDR1 WSHSY, CDR2 SAAADI. The CDR3 region has the DNA TGCGCCAACAGCGTGATGGTCCAAGAGATCCAGTACTTC. This encodes CANSVMVQEIQYF.

There are a few counts of this clonotype. The chain combines TRBV5-1 with TRBJ1-1; 7 bases match TRBD1. Trimming cost V 7 bases and J 6 bases; bases outside gene matches: 12. The germline CDR1 and CDR2 sequences are SGHRS and YFSETQ. The CDR3 length is 14 residues. The CDR3 protein is CASGEQTGLAEAFF. DNA for the CDR3: TGCGCCAGCGGCGAACAGACAGGGCTCGCTGAAGCTTTCTTT.

Only a few counts were recorded for this clonotype. The junction and the germline gene differ at one end; a read error may be behind it. V and J are TRBV11-1 and TRBJ2-1; D is possibly TRBD2 (5 bases). This CDR3 spans 11 amino acids. Germline assignment: CDR1 SGHAT and CDR2 FQDESV (reference sequence). This chain's CDR3 is CASCGSDEQFF. For the CDR3, the DNA is TGTGCCAGCTGTGGGAGCGATGAGCAGTTTTTC.

A few counts support this clonotype. Since a much larger clone is just one base distant, this may be a read error. The chain is built from TRBV6-1 and TRBJ2-3; TRBD1 might be the D (5 bases). The CDR3 loop spans 13 amino acids. Germline V gives CDR1 MNHNS, CDR2 SASEGT. The CDR3 reads CTSSRREGDTQYF. The DNA for the CDR3 is TGTACCAGCAGTCGCAGGGAAGGCGATACGCAGTATTTT.

The rearrangement uses TRBV20-1 and TRBJ2-1; D remains ambiguous. V lost 5 bases and J lost 0, with 17 bases in between. Per the germline V gene, CDR1 is DFQATT and CDR2 is SNEGSKA (reference sequence). This CDR3 spans 16 amino acids. In DNA, the CDR3 is TGCAGTGCTGGACGTGGAGCCTCGAACTCCTACAATGAGCAGTTCTTC. This translates into CSAGRGASNSYNEQFF.

Concerning this clonotype: One end of the junction does not line up with germline, which may come from a read error. The chain uses TRBV11-1 and TRBJ1-1; weak D call: TRBD1 (6 bases). This CDR3 spans 13 amino acids. Germline CDR1 reads SGHAT; CDR2 reads FQDESV (reference sequence). The CDR3 nucleotides read TGTGCTAGCAGCTTAGCGGCGGGGGCTGAAACTTTCTTT. Protein sequence: CASSLAAGAETFF.

Remarks on this clonotype: This CDR3 fails to terminate in the conserved phenylalanine or tryptophan, so it likely reflects a read error. This chain links TRBV12-3 or TRBV12-4 with TRBJ2-1, with TRBD2 as a possible D gene (5 bases). The CDR3 is 15 amino acids. The CDR3 DNA is TGTGCCGGCAGTTTCCCTCAGCGGAACCACAATGAGCAGTTCTCC. As protein: CAGSFPQRNHNEQFS.

For this clonotype: The junction differs from germline at one of its ends, possibly a read error. The genes are TRBV20-1 and TRBJ2-6; the D gene is possibly TRBD2 (5 bases). Germline V lookup: CDR1 DFQATT, CDR2 SNEGSKA (reference sequence). This CDR3 spans 15 amino acids. In DNA form, the CDR3 reads TGCAGTGCCGTGGTTGGAGGCTCTGGTGCCAACGTCCTGACTTTC. This sequence encodes CSAVVGGSGANVLTF.

Points on this clonotype: The final CDR3 position lacks the conserved phenylalanine or tryptophan, pointing to a likely read error. The chain employs TRBV20-1 and TRBJ2-5; 11 bases are a match to TRBD2. The germline V gene has CDR1 DFQATT and CDR2 SNEGSKA (reference sequence). This CDR3 has 13 amino acids. This CDR3 is CSVSGRAQEIQYS. The CDR3 DNA is TGCAGTGTTAGCGGGAGGGCCCAAGAGATCCAGTACTCC.

Worth noting for this clonotype: Its ends do not fully match the called genes, so a read error is possible. V usage is TRBV20-1 and J usage is TRBJ1-1; no clear D gene. In germline, CDR1 is DFQATT, CDR2 SNEGSKA (reference sequence). This CDR3 region has 12 residues. CDR3 loop: CGGTLGNTEAFF. The CDR3 DNA sequence: TGTGGCGGTACCCTCGGGAACACTGAAGCTTTCTTT.

In regard to this clonotype: With a much larger clone just one base away, this may be a read error. This chain links TRBV29-1 with TRBJ2-7; D gene uncertain. CDR1 SQVTM and CDR2 ANQGSEA come from the germline V gene. The V and J ends lost 8 bases and 3 bases respectively, with 11 bases between them. The CDR3 totals 11 residues. The CDR3 DNA follows: TGCAGCATTCGTAACGACTACGAGCAGTACTTC. As protein: CSIRNDYEQYF.

With regard to this clonotype: Likely a read error: the CDR3 ends without its conserved phenylalanine or tryptophan. V is TRBV20-1 and J is TRBJ1-1; D gene ambiguous. This CDR3 has 15 amino acids. Germline V gene data show CDR1 as DFQATT and CDR2 as SNEGSKA (reference sequence). This chain's CDR3 is CIARDFRTDRTEAFI. DNA for the CDR3: TGCATTGCTAGAGACTTTCGTACAGATCGCACTGAAGCTTTCATT.

Turning to this clonotype: Likely a read error: the CDR3 ends without its conserved phenylalanine or tryptophan. The chain joins TRBV20-1 to TRBJ2-2; TRBD2 matches at 11 bases. The CDR3 length is 16 residues. Germline loops: CDR1 DFQATT, CDR2 SNEGSKA (reference sequence). CDR3 sequence reads: CNATLAGGPEIGELFL. CDR3 sequence (DNA): TGCAATGCTACTTTAGCGGGAGGGCCGGAGATCGGGGAGCTGTTTCTT.

The chain joins TRBV20-1 to TRBJ2-3; 8 nucleotides line up with TRBD2. J lost 2 bases, V lost 5 bases, and 6 bases had no gene match. The CDR3 length is 14 residues. CDR1 and CDR2 (germline): DFQATT, SNEGSKA (reference sequence). In DNA, the CDR3 is TGCAGTGCTCGCGTAGCGGGGAACACAGATACGCAGTATTTT. Amino acid sequence: CSARVAGNTDTQYF.

About this clonotype: A read error is possible here, since a much larger clone lies one base away. The J gene is TRBJ2-7, the V gene TRBV5-4; D possibly corresponds to TRBD2 (5 bases). V lost 0 bases, J lost 7 bases, and 17 bases lay in between. The CDR3 is made up of 15 amino acids. In germline, CDR1 is SGHNT, CDR2 YYREEE (reference sequence). The CDR3 reads CASSLAPGLRREQYV. DNA for the CDR3: TGTGCCAGCAGCTTGGCGCCGGGGTTAAGGCGAGAGCAGTACGTC.

A remark on this clonotype: This may come from a read error, since a much larger clone is one base off. The rearrangement uses TRBV6-5 and TRBJ1-5; D is unclear. Germline V gene lookup returns CDR1 MNHEY and CDR2 SVGAGI. CDR3 length: 13 amino acids. The CDR3 DNA follows: TGTGCCAGCAGTTGGGGAGGGAATCAGTCCCAGCATTTT. Amino acid sequence: CASSWGGNQSQHF.

A remark on this clonotype: Compared with germline, one end of the junction differs, possibly owing to a read error. This rearrangement joins TRBV29-1 to TRBJ1-6; D call uncertain. The CDR3 consists of 13 residues. The germline gives CDR1 SQVTM, CDR2 ANQGSEA. CDR3 protein: CSVGEVYNTPLHF. The CDR3 DNA sequence: TGCAGCGTTGGGGAGGTCTATAATACACCCCTCCACTTT.

The rearrangement joins TRBV20-1 to TRBJ2-5; D is perhaps TRBD2 (5 bases). CDR1 and CDR2 (germline): DFQATT, SNEGSKA (reference sequence). The ends were cut back, 3 bases at V and 4 bases at J, with 12 bases in the middle. This CDR3 is built from 13 residues. The CDR3: CSASPASGETQYF. In DNA, the CDR3 is TGCAGTGCTAGTCCAGCGAGCGGAGAGACCCAGTACTTC.

To note about this clonotype: The junction departs from germline at one end; a sequencing error may be responsible. The rearrangement joins TRBV30 to TRBJ1-3; possible D gene TRBD1, 5 bases. Germline V CDR1 and CDR2: GTSNPN, SVGIG (reference sequence). This CDR3 has 17 amino acids. As DNA, the CDR3 is TGTGTCTGGAGTCCAATCGGACCTCGACAGTCTGGAAACACCATATATTTT. This encodes CVWSPIGPRQSGNTIYF.

A note on this clonotype: The junction differs from germline at one of its ends, possibly a read error. This chain's CDR3 is CVSSYPRPGLAGVGLDTRYF. The CDR3 coding sequence is TGTGTCAGCAGTTACCCCCGACCGGGACTAGCGGGAGTAGGGCTAGATACGCGGTATTTT. This rearrangement joins TRBV6-2 or TRBV6-3 to TRBJ2-3, with TRBD2 identical over 14 bases. Germline CDR1 reads MNHEY; CDR2 reads SVGEGT. The CDR3 sequence is 20 residues long.

This clonotype was counted at least ten times. The rearrangement uses TRBV14 and TRBJ2-3; D is unclear. The CDR3 is 14 residues long. The germline V gene encodes CDR1 SGHDN and CDR2 FVKESK. Trimming took off 0 bases at V and 6 bases at J, with 10 bases between the two ends. Here the CDR3 DNA reads TGTGCCAGCAGCCAAGAGTACCGTAAGGATACGCAGTATTTT. It yields the protein CASSQEYRKDTQYF.

This clonotype was observed a handful of times. This sequence may be a read error, since a much larger clone differs from it by one base. V usage is TRBV20-1 and J usage is TRBJ2-3; D call uncertain. Looked up from germline, CDR1 is DFQATT and CDR2 is SNEGSKA (reference sequence). The CDR3 loop spans 13 amino acids. The CDR3 protein is CSARIRSTDKQYF. CDR3 nucleotide sequence: TGCAGTGCTAGGATCCGTAGCACAGATAAGCAGTATTTT.

Details on this clonotype: As the CDR3 is not closed by the conserved phenylalanine or tryptophan, this likely results from a read error. The chain recombines TRBV6-5 with TRBJ1-1; 11 nucleotides match TRBD1. CDR1 is MNHEY, CDR2 SVGAGI, per germline. This CDR3 spans 16 amino acids. CDR3 DNA: TGTGCCAGTAGTTACGGGACAGGGGGAATGAACACTGAAGCTTTCATT. Its protein is CASSYGTGGMNTEAFI.